This record covers a single T cell receptor (beta chain). Its matching antigen is unknown. The germline V gene has CDR1 LGHNT and CDR2 FRNRAP. V was clipped by 0 bases and J by 1 base, with 26 bases between them. The CDR3 consists of 21 residues. This entry belongs to a study of blood T cells in healthy people across ages. Study observations and caveats: Age showed a roughly linear inverse relationship with TCR beta diversity per million T cells. Lack of knowledge of donor CMV status possibly confounded expanded clonotype changes.

Combining a sample-barcoded 5' primer with a J-beta primer mix, a second PCR ran for about 7 to 11 cycles. TCRdb reprocessed the 5' RACE reads via MiXCR and lists one record per CDR3 protein. The table has approximately 1,000,000 distinct CDR3 sequences, 35% to 50% seen once. The chain uses TRBV12-5 and TRBJ2-3; the D call may be TRBD1 or TRBD2 (5 bases each). The receptor was derived from a woman aged 55 to 70 in good health. Source material: blood. CDR3 loop: CASGLVTSGSALLGGTDTQYF. CDR3 sequence (DNA): TGTGCTAGTGGTTTGGTAACTAGTGGTAGCGCCTTATTAGGGGGCACAGATACGCAGTATTTT.